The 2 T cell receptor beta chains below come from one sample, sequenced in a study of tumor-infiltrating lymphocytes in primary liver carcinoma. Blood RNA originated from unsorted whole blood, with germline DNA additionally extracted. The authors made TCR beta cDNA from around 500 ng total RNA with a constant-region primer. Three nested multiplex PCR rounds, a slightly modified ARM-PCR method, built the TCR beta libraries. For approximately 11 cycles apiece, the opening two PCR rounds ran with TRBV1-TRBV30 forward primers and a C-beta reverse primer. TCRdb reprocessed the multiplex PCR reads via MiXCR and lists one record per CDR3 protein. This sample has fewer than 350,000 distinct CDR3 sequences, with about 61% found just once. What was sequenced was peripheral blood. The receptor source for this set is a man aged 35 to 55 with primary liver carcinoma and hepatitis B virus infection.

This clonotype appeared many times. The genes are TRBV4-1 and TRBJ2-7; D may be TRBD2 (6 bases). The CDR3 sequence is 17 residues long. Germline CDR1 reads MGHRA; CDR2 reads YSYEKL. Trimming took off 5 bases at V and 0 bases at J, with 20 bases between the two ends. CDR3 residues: CASSYEGGDDLSYEQYF. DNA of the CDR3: TGCGCCAGCAGCTACGAGGGAGGCGACGATCTCTCCTACGAGCAGTACTTC.

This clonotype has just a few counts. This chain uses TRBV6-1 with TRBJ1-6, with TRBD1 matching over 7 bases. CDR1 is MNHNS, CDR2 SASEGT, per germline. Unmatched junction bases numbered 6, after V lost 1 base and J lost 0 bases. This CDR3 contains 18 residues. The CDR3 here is CASSEVGTVSSYNSPLHF. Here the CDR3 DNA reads TGTGCCAGCAGTGAAGTTGGGACAGTGAGCTCCTATAATTCACCCCTCCACTTT.